This T cell receptor (beta chain) originates from a study of blood T cell repertoires in COVID-19. This CDR3 spans 13 amino acids. The germline V gene encodes CDR1 MNHNY and CDR2 SVGAGI (reference sequence). The V and J ends lost 8 bases and 5 bases respectively, with 12 bases between them. Using immunoSEQ multiplex PCR, the repertoire was profiled, and TCRdb retains in-frame clones only, with some absent. The table shows under 250,000 clones, with approximately 78% occurring only once. Input material: peripheral blood. The rearrangement joins TRBV6-6 to TRBJ1-4, with unresolved D. This receptor was taken from a woman aged 18-35 years with acute or convalescent COVID-19. This chain's CDR3 is CASFNRRNEKLFF. The CDR3, as DNA: TGTGCCAGCTTTAACAGAAGGAATGAAAAACTGTTTTTT.